This T cell receptor (beta chain) originates from a study of T cell repertoires in cytomegalovirus infection. This CDR3 contains 16 residues. Trimming left V 2 bases short and J 3 bases short, with 15 bases between. Germline V gene lookup returns CDR1 SGHAT and CDR2 FQNNGV. This clonotype was counted only a few times. No antigen is known for it. Regarding the study as a whole: In two of eight donors, the top clonotype was HLA-C-restricted CMV-specific.

TCRdb re-derived calls from the reads in MiXCR, one entry per CDR3 protein. The profile covers around 900,000 distinct CDR3 sequences, with around 30% appearing a single time and 11% to 15% taken by the ten largest. Sequences were derived from cultured CD8+ T cells from PBMCs, sampled from culture after CMV antigen stimulation. The chain joins TRBV11-2 to TRBJ2-3, with a tentative D call TRBD2 (5 bases). This clonotype was obtained from a human donor in good health (CMV status not recorded). Some clones in this sample may be carry-over from other donors' samples. The chain's CDR3 is CASSLWAVRGTDTQYF. CDR3 DNA sequence: TGTGCCAGCAGCTTATGGGCTGTTCGAGGGACAGATACGCAGTATTTT.